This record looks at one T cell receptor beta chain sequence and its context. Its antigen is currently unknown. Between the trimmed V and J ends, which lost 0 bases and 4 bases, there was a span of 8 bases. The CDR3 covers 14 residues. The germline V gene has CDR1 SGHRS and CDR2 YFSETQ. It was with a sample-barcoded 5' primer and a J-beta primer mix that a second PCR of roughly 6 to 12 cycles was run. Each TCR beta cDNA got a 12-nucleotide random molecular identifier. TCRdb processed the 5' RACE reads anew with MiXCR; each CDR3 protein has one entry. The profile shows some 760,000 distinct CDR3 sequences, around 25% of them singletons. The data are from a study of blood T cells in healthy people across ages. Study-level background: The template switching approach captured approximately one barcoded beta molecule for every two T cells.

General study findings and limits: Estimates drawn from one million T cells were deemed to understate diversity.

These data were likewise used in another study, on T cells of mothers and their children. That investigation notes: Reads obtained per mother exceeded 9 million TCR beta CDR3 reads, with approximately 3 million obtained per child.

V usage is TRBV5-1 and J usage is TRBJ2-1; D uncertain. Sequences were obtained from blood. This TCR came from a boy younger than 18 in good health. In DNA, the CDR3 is TGCGCCAGCAGCTTGGGGCAGGATTACAATGAGCAGTTCTTC. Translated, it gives CASSLGQDYNEQFF.